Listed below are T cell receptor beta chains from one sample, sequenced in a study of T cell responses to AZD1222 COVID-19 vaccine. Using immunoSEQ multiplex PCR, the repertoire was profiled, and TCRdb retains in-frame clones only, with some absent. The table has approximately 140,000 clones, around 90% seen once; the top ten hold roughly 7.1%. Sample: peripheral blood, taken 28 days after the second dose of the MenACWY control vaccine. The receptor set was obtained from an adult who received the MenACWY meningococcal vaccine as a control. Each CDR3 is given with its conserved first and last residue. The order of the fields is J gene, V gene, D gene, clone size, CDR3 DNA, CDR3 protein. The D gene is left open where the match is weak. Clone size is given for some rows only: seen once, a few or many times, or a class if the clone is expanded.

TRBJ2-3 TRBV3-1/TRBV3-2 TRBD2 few TGTGCCAGCAGACACCCGATTAGCGGGAGGGCGGGCACAGATACGCAGTATTTT CASRHPISGRAGTDTQYF
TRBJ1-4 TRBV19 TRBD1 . TGTGCCAGTAGTCCACGGGACAGGGGGGTCGAAAAACTGTTTTTT CASSPRDRGVEKLFF
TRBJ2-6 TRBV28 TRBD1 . TGTGCCAGCAGTGCGGACACAGGGGCTGGGGCCAACGTCCTGACTTTC CASSADTGAGANVLTF
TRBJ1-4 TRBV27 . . TGTGCCAGCAGTCCAAGGGACGGTAATGAAAAACTGTTTTTT CASSPRDGNEKLFF
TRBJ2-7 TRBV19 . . TGTGCCAGTAGTAGACAGGTGAGCTCCTACGAGCAGTACTTC CASSRQVSSYEQYF
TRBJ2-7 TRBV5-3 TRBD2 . TGTGCCGGTACAGACGAAACTAGCGTCGAGCGCTACGAGCAGTACTTC CAGTDETSVERYEQYF
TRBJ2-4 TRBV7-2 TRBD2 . TGTGCCAGCAGCCCCGAGGTCCTAGCGGGGATAGCCAAAAACATTCAGTACTTC CASSPEVLAGIAKNIQYF
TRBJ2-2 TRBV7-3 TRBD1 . TGTGCCAGCAGCAACAGGGGGTGGATCGGGGAGCTGTTTTTT CASSNRGWIGELFF
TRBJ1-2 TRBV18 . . TGTGCCAGCTCACGCGAACAGGGTGGTGGCTACACCTTC CASSREQGGGYTF
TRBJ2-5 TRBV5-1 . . TGCGCCAGCAGCTTGGCCCTCGGAGGCCAAGAGACCCAGTACTTC CASSLALGGQETQYF
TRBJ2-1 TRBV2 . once TGTGCCAGCAACCGTGGGTGGGCATACAATGAGCAGTTCTTC CASNRGWAYNEQFF
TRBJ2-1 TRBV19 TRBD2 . TGTGCCAGTAGTACTTCTAGCGGGGGGGTCTACAATGAGCAGTTCTTC CASSTSSGGVYNEQFF
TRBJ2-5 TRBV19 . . TGTGCCAGTACCGGGGGGCCGGGACAGCAAGAGACCCAGTACTTC CASTGGPGQQETQYF
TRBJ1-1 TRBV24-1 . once TGTGCCACCAGTGGGCAGTCGAGCACTGAAGCTTTCTTT CATSGQSSTEAFF
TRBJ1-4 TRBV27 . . TGTGCCAGCAGTCTGCAGGGGCATGGTGAAAAACTGTTTTTT CASSLQGHGEKLFF
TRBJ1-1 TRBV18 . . TGTGCCAGCTCCTCCGGGACGAGAGCCACTGAAGCTTTCTTT CASSSGTRATEAFF
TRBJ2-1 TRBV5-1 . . TGCGCCAGCAGCTTCGGCATTGATAGGAGCGATGAGCAGTTCTTC CASSFGIDRSDEQFF
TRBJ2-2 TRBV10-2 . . TGCGCCAGCAGTGAGGCTAGCCTCAACACCGGGGAGCTGTTTTTT CASSEASLNTGELFF
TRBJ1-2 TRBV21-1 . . TGTGCCAGCACCAAAGAGTGGGGGTATGGCTACACCTTC CASTKEWGYGYTF
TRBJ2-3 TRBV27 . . TGTGCCAGCAGTTTAGAAGGGCTAGCCGCAGATACGCAGTATTTT CASSLEGLAADTQYF
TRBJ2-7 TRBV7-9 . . TGTGCCAGCAGCCCAACCGTATACGAGCAGTACTTC CASSPTVYEQYF
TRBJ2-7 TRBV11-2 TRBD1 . TGTGCCAGCAGCTTAGGGGGGACAGGAACGAATTACGAGCAGTACTTC CASSLGGTGTNYEQYF
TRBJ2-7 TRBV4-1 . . TGCGCCAGCAGCCAAGTCGTGGAGACGGGATACGAGCAGTACTTC CASSQVVETGYEQYF
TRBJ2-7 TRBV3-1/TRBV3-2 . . TGTGCCAGCAGCCAAGAGAAGGTAAGCCACGAGCAGTACTTC CASSQEKVSHEQYF
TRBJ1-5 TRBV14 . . TGTGCCAGCAGCCTCGGACAGACCAATCAGCCCCAGCATTTT CASSLGQTNQPQHF
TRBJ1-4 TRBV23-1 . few TGCGCCAGCAGTCAATCAAGGGGCTCAACTAATGAAAAACTGTTTTTT CASSQSRGSTNEKLFF
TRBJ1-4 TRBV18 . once TGTGCCAGCTCGCTCAGAGGGGATGAAAAACTGTTTTTT CASSLRGDEKLFF
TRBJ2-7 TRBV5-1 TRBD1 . TGCGCCAGCAGCATTACCGGGACAGGGGATTCCTACGAGCAGTACTTC CASSITGTGDSYEQYF
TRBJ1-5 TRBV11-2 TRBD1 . TGTGCCAGCAGCTTACAGGGACAGAGAAGCAATCAGCCCCAGCATTTT CASSLQGQRSNQPQHF
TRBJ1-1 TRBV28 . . TGTGCCACTACCGAAGTCGGCAGGGAAGACACTGAAGCTTTCTTT CATTEVGREDTEAFF
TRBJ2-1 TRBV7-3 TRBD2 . TGTGCCAGCAGCTTAGAAGCGGGGATCACTACCCCCCCCAGTGAGCAGTTCTTC CASSLEAGITTPPSEQFF
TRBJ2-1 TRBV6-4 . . TGTGCCAGCAGTGACTCGTCAGGGTGGGGAGACAATGAGCAGTTCTTC CASSDSSGWGDNEQFF
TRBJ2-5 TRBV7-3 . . TGTGCCAGCAGTCCCAGTGGGGGGGCTTTGGAGACCCAGTACTTC CASSPSGGALETQYF
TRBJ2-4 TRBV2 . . TGTGCCAGCAGTAACCCGGACAATTTAGGCATTCAGTACTTC CASSNPDNLGIQYF
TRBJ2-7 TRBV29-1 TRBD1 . TGCAGCCTCCGGGACAGTACCTACGAGCAGTACTTC CSLRDSTYEQYF
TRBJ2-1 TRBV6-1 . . TGTGCCAGCAGTGATAGCATAACAGGGTCAGATGAGCAGTTCTTC CASSDSITGSDEQFF
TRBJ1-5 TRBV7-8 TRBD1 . TGTGCCAGCAGCCTGGGACAGCTCAATCAGCCCCAGCATTTT CASSLGQLNQPQHF
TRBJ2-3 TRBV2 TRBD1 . TGTGCCAGCAGAGCTGGACAGGGGAGAGGTGGGGACACCACAGATACGCAGTATTTT CASRAGQGRGGDTTDTQYF
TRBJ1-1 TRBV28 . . TGTGCCAGCAGTCCCCCGGGACAACGAAGGAGCACTGAAGCTTTCTTT CASSPPGQRRSTEAFF